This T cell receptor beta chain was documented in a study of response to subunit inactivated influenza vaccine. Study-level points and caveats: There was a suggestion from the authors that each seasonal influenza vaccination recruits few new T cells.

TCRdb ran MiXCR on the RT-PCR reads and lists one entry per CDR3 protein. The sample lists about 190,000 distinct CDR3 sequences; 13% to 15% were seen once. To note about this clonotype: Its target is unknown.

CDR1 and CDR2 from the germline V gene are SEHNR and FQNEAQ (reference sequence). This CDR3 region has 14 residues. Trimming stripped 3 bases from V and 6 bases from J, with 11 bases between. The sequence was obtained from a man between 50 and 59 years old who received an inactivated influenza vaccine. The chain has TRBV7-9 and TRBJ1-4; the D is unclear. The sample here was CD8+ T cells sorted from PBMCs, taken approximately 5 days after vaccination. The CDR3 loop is CASSLTTGDEKLFF. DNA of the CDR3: TGTGCCAGCAGCTTGACAACCGGGGATGAAAAACTGTTTTTT.